This T cell receptor (beta chain) is drawn from a study of blood T cells in healthy people across ages. Study-wide background: Per two T cells, about one barcoded beta molecule was captured through template switching.

This clonotype was recorded many times. Next came a second PCR, run for about 7 to 12 cycles, which used a sample-barcoded 5' primer along with a J-beta primer mix. Each cDNA molecule was tagged by a template-switch adaptor with 12 random nucleotides. TCRdb reprocessed the 5' RACE reads with MiXCR, giving one entry per CDR3 protein. The sample carries roughly 1.6 million distinct CDR3 sequences, roughly a third recorded once. Every donor contributed around 10 milliliters of peripheral blood by blood draw. Per-sample yields of isolated PBMCs were at least 7 million. The V gene end was trimmed by 3 bases and the J gene end by 4 bases; junction bases not matched to a gene: 3. This CDR3 has 14 amino acids. Germline values: CDR1 MNHEY, CDR2 SVGAGI.

The sample was blood. This sequence joins TRBV6-5 and TRBJ2-7; the match to TRBD1 covers 10 bases. The source is a woman younger than 45 in good health. CDR3 loop: CASSYGTGVYEQYF. CDR3 nucleotides: TGTGCCAGCAGTTATGGGACAGGGGTGTACGAGCAGTACTTC.